The 22 T cell receptor beta chains given below trace back to one sample, sequenced in a study of blood T cell repertoires in COVID-19. Produced via immunoSEQ multiplex PCR; TCRdb's table is partial and in-frame only. This repertoire shows roughly 12,000 clones, roughly 91% found once; its top ten account for about 28%. The source material was peripheral blood. The receptor source for this set is a woman in her 70s with active COVID-19.

J is TRBJ1-2 and V is TRBV6-5, with a tentative D call TRBD1 (5 bases). This CDR3 region has 15 residues. CDR1 is MNHEY, CDR2 SVGAGI, per germline. Trimming shortened V by 0 bases and J by 2 bases, and 10 bases separated the two germline ends. The CDR3 nucleotides read TGTGCCAGCAGTTACTCGACTTCAGGGAACTATGGCTACACCTTC. As protein: CASSYSTSGNYGYTF.

The J gene is TRBJ2-5, the V gene TRBV15; TRBD2 aligns across 11 bases. The germline CDR1 and CDR2 sequences are LNHNV and YYDKDF (reference sequence). J gave up 2 bases and V 0 bases, and 5 bases lay outside the gene matches. The CDR3 contains 17 residues. The CDR3, as DNA: TGTGCCACCAGCAGAGATCCCTTAGCGGGAGGGCAAGAGACCCAGTACTTC. Translation: CATSRDPLAGGQETQYF.

The chain joins TRBV4-1 to TRBJ2-7, with 7 bases aligning to TRBD2. The CDR3 has 16 amino acids. The germline gives CDR1 MGHRA, CDR2 YSYEKL. V was clipped by 1 base and J by 0 bases; unmatched bases: 6. CDR3 in amino acids: CASSQALARGSYEQYF. The CDR3 bases are TGCGCCAGCAGCCAAGCACTAGCGCGAGGCTCCTACGAGCAGTACTTC.

The chain recombines TRBV5-1 with TRBJ2-5; D not certain. Germline values: CDR1 SGHRS, CDR2 YFSETQ. Deletions cut 5 bases from V and 5 bases from J, with 13 bases between. The CDR3 is made up of 13 amino acids. CDR3 residues: CASSTRPGETQYF. Written as DNA, the CDR3 is TGCGCCAGCAGTACAAGGCCCGGGGAGACCCAGTACTTC.

The chain joins TRBV27 to TRBJ2-1, with 13 bases identical to TRBD2. V was clipped by 4 bases and J by 4 bases; unmatched bases: 7. Germline V gene sequence: CDR1 MNHEY, CDR2 SMNVEV (reference sequence). The CDR3 covers 17 residues. CDR3 residues: CASSSGTSGKKYNEQFF. In DNA, the CDR3 is TGTGCCAGCAGTTCCGGGACTAGCGGGAAAAAATACAATGAGCAGTTCTTC.

The chain joins TRBV29-1 to TRBJ2-1, with TRBD1 matching 7 bases. V lost 5 bases, J lost 10 bases, and 11 bases stayed unmatched. The CDR3 runs 13 residues. In germline, CDR1 is SQVTM, CDR2 ANQGSEA. The CDR3 sequence: CSVFRTGPSEQFF. The DNA of the CDR3 is TGCAGCGTTTTCAGGACAGGCCCGTCGGAGCAGTTCTTC.

The gene calls are TRBV18 and TRBJ2-1; 9 bases are a match to TRBD1. The CDR3 sequence is 14 residues long. Per the germline V gene, CDR1 is KGHSH and CDR2 is LQKENI. With 2 bases clipped from V and 16 bases from J, the junction kept 12 bases outside the gene matches. The CDR3 DNA is TGTGCCAGCTCACCATCTCTGGACCGGGACAGGGTTTTCTTC. Its protein is CASSPSLDRDRVFF.

The V gene is TRBV7-2, the J gene TRBJ2-1; 10 bases fit TRBD1. V trimming: 5 bases; J trimming: 16 bases; junction bases outside the gene matches: 5. CDR3 size: 11 residues. Per the germline V gene, CDR1 is SGHTA and CDR2 is FQGNSA. The CDR3 sequence is CASSRTGGYFF. CDR3 bases: TGTGCCAGCAGCCGGACAGGGGGGTATTTCTTC.

A single count supports this clone. The CDR3 DNA is TGTGCCAGCAGTTCTTGGACAGGGTCTGAGTTCTTC. As protein: CASSSWTGSEFF. This chain links TRBV27 with TRBJ2-1, with 8 bases lining up with TRBD1. J was trimmed by 14 bases and V by 4 bases; bases with no gene match: 7. CDR1 is MNHEY, CDR2 SMNVEV, per germline (reference sequence). This CDR3 region has 12 residues.

The CDR3 region has the DNA TGTGCCAGCAGCTTAGGGACAGGGTACGGGGCCAACGTCCTGACTTTC. Encoded protein: CASSLGTGYGANVLTF. The chain couples TRBV7-8 to TRBJ2-6; 8 bases line up with TRBD1. Germline CDR1 and CDR2: SGHVS and FQNEAQ. V lost 1 base, J lost 4 bases, and 3 bases stayed unmatched. The CDR3 spans 16 residues.

The gene calls are TRBV5-6 and TRBJ2-1; the D is unclear. Per the germline V gene, CDR1 is SGHDT and CDR2 is YYEEEE. The CDR3 runs 15 residues. V lost 2 bases and J lost 0, with 9 bases in between. DNA for the CDR3: TGTGCCAGCAGCTTCGGTCGTTCCTCCTACAATGAGCAGTTCTTC. Its translation: CASSFGRSSYNEQFF.

The chain is built from TRBV29-1 and TRBJ2-1; 7 nucleotides align to TRBD2. CDR1 is SQVTM, CDR2 ANQGSEA, per germline. V trimming: 6 bases; J trimming: 0 bases; junction bases outside the gene matches: 8. This CDR3 is built from 15 residues. CDR3 coding DNA: TGCAGCGTGGGCCGGGGCGGGAGCTCCTACAATGAGCAGTTCTTC. This sequence encodes CSVGRGGSSYNEQFF.

This clone was seen only once. Written as DNA, the CDR3 is TGTGCCAGCAGCGACCCGTCTAGTGAAAAACTGTTTTTT. Its protein is CASSDPSSEKLFF. The V call is TRBV5-4, the J call TRBJ1-4; D is uncertain. Germline V CDR1 and CDR2: SGHNT, YYREEE (reference sequence). The CDR3 contains 13 residues. V was clipped by 4 bases and J by 7 bases, with 11 bases between them.

The V gene is TRBV28, the J gene TRBJ2-5; D is uncertain. CDR1 MDHEN and CDR2 SYDVKM come from the germline V gene. The CDR3 is made up of 12 amino acids. The ends were cut back, 3 bases at V and 7 bases at J, with 9 bases in the middle. The CDR3 region is CASSFSSGTQYF. DNA of the CDR3: TGTGCCAGCAGTTTCTCCTCAGGGACCCAGTACTTC.

The chain recombines TRBV6-1 with TRBJ1-6, with TRBD1 identical over 7 bases. From germline, CDR1 is MNHNS and CDR2 SASEGT. With V trimmed by 3 bases and J by 0 bases, 5 bases remained unmatched. The length of the CDR3 is 17 residues. CDR3 in DNA: TGTGCCAGCAGTGAGCTACAGGGGAGCTCCTATAATTCACCCCTCCACTTT. Its translation: CASSELQGSSYNSPLHF.

The CDR3 DNA is TGTGCCAGTACCCTGACTAGCGGCACAGATACGCAGTATTTT. Encoded protein: CASTLTSGTDTQYF. The chain combines TRBV19 with TRBJ2-3; 8 bases map to TRBD2. The length of the CDR3 is 14 residues. The germline V gene has CDR1 LNHDA and CDR2 SQIVND (reference sequence). With V trimmed by 7 bases and J by 1 base, 4 bases remained unmatched.

V gene TRBV6-2 or TRBV6-3 combines with J gene TRBJ1-1; 7 nucleotides match TRBD1. V dropped 4 bases and J dropped 0; count of bases not matched to a gene: 11. The germline CDR1 and CDR2 sequences are MNHEY and SVGEGT. The CDR3 is 17 amino acids. CDR3 amino acids: CASSSTGRMFMNTEAFF. DNA for the CDR3: TGTGCCAGCAGTTCGACAGGGCGAATGTTCATGAACACTGAAGCTTTCTTT.

The gene calls are TRBV6-5 and TRBJ2-1, with 7 bases fitting TRBD2. The CDR3 is 15 amino acids. Trimming took 6 bases from V and 2 from J; bases not matched to a gene: 7. Germline CDR1 reads MNHEY; CDR2 reads SVGAGI. For the CDR3, the DNA is TGTGCCAGCAGATTTACTAGCGAGACCTACAATGAGCAGTTCTTC. It yields the protein CASRFTSETYNEQFF.

The chain couples TRBV6-5 to TRBJ2-2, with D uncertain. Germline V gene data show CDR1 as MNHEY and CDR2 as SVGAGI. V was pared by 6 bases and J by 6 bases, with 17 bases between. The CDR3 spans 15 residues. CDR3 in DNA: TGTGCCAGCAGCCGAGGCAGTTCCGGAGCCGGGGAGCTGTTTTTT. This sequence encodes CASSRGSSGAGELFF.

This chain uses TRBV9 with TRBJ2-3, with 9 bases aligning to TRBD2. The CDR3 consists of 16 residues. The germline V gene has CDR1 SGDLS and CDR2 YYNGEE. V lost 4 bases to trimming and J lost 5 bases; unmatched junction nucleotides: 11. CDR3 protein: CASSPHGREGEDTQYF. Written as DNA, the CDR3 is TGTGCCAGCAGCCCTCACGGGCGGGAGGGCGAAGATACGCAGTATTTT.

V is TRBV9 and J is TRBJ2-3; the match to TRBD1 covers 7 bases. V was pared by 0 bases and J by 4 bases, with 2 bases of the junction left unmatched. The germline CDR1 and CDR2 sequences are SGDLS and YYNGEE. This CDR3 spans 14 amino acids. The CDR3 bases are TGTGCCAGCAGCGTAGGGGACAGAGCAGATACGCAGTATTTT. Translated, it gives CASSVGDRADTQYF.

This clone occurred once. This CDR3 is CASSQDRRGGFNEQFF. CDR3 in DNA: TGCGCCAGCAGCCAAGATCGAAGGGGGGGCTTCAATGAGCAGTTCTTC. The V call is TRBV4-3, the J call TRBJ2-1, with D maybe TRBD2 (7 bases). Trimming cost V 0 bases and J 6 bases, with 15 bases left between them. CDR1 is LGHNA and CDR2 is YSLEER in the germline V gene. The CDR3 length is 16 residues.